One sample yielded the 20 T cell receptor beta chains listed below, sequenced in a study of neurological immune-mediated disorders. Each CDR3 protein gets one entry after TCRdb re-called the 5' RACE reads with MiXCR. The sample records about 87,000 distinct CDR3 sequences, around 3.5% being singletons. Sequences were obtained from PBMCs. Receptor source: a woman in her 50s with multiple sclerosis.

At least ten counts were recorded for this clonotype. The chain is built from TRBV7-6 and TRBJ2-1; unclear D gene. This CDR3 comprises 12 residues. CDR1 is SGHVS, CDR2 FNYEAQ, per germline. V was cut by 6 bases and J by 1 base, with 4 bases left in between. CDR3 in amino acids: CASSKSYNEQFF. DNA of the CDR3: TGTGCCAGCAGTAAATCCTACAATGAGCAGTTCTTC.

This clonotype was seen repeatedly, ten times or more. The chain links TRBV7-2 to TRBJ2-7; D not resolved. V lost 5 bases and J 3 bases, leaving 11 bases between the germline ends. CDR3 length: 13 residues. Per the germline V gene, CDR1 is SGHTA and CDR2 is FQGNSA. This CDR3 is CASSPRTRYEQYF. The CDR3, as DNA: TGTGCCAGCAGCCCCAGGACCCGCTACGAGCAGTACTTC.

This clonotype was found many times. The chain combines TRBV5-1 with TRBJ2-7; TRBD2 matches 11 bases. V lost 1 base, J lost 7 bases, and 7 bases stayed unmatched. The germline CDR1 and CDR2 sequences are SGHRS and YFSETQ. CDR3 size: 15 residues. Written as DNA, the CDR3 is TGCGCCAGCAGCTTGAGTAGCGGGGGGGCGAGAGAGCAGTACTTC. Amino acid sequence: CASSLSSGGAREQYF.

This clonotype was observed at least ten times. The chain has TRBV12-3 or TRBV12-4 and TRBJ1-2; D is undetermined. This CDR3 region has 16 residues. Trimming left V 5 bases short and J 6 bases short, with 22 bases between. The CDR3 DNA reads as TGTGCCAGCAGTCGTGGTGAGCGGGCCGGGATGAATGGCTACACCTTC. It is translated as CASSRGERAGMNGYTF.

This clonotype was counted many times. The chain has TRBV5-1 and TRBJ1-1; D perhaps matches TRBD1 (5 bases). There are 15 residues in the CDR3. From germline, CDR1 is SGHRS and CDR2 YFSETQ. V lost 4 bases and J lost 0, with 13 bases in between. The CDR3 reads CASSDEDKMNTEAFF. The DNA for the CDR3 is TGCGCCAGCAGCGATGAGGACAAGATGAACACTGAAGCTTTCTTT.

This clonotype was observed many times. The V gene is TRBV4-3, the J gene TRBJ2-3, with 12 bases aligning to TRBD2. V shed 4 bases, J shed 5 bases, and the junction held 4 bases outside the gene matches. From germline, CDR1 is LGHNA and CDR2 YSLEER. This CDR3 spans 15 amino acids. The CDR3 spells CASSPVLAGGDTQYF. The CDR3 nucleotides are TGCGCCAGCAGCCCGGTACTAGCGGGGGGAGATACGCAGTATTTT.

This clonotype came up many times. The chain recombines TRBV7-2 with TRBJ1-5; 8 bases map to TRBD1. The CDR3 runs 14 residues. With 4 bases clipped from V and 9 bases from J, the junction kept 8 bases outside the gene matches. The germline gives CDR1 SGHTA, CDR2 FQGNSA. CDR3 coding DNA: TGTGCCAGCAGCTCAACAGGGGGGGTTCGGCCCCAGCATTTT. It specifies CASSSTGGVRPQHF.

Regarding this clonotype: One end of the junction fails to match germline, which may point to a read error. The rearrangement uses TRBV5-1 and TRBJ2-1; 8 bases are a match to TRBD2. This CDR3 is 15 amino acids long. The germline CDR1 and CDR2 sequences are SGHRS and YFSETQ. The CDR3 nucleotides are TGCGCCCGCAGCCCGGGGGGGGATCAATTGGAAGAGCAGTTCTTC. Amino acid sequence: CARSPGGDQLEEQFF.

This clonotype was detected many times. The V gene is TRBV6-6, the J gene TRBJ2-7; D is unclear. Germline V CDR1 and CDR2: MNHNY, SVGAGI (reference sequence). CDR3 length equals 14 residues. Between the trimmed V and J ends, which lost 4 bases and 2 bases, there was a span of 12 bases. The CDR3 loop reads CASSSAAGTYEQYF. The CDR3 nucleotides read TGTGCCAGCAGTTCGGCGGCTGGGACCTACGAGCAGTACTTC.

This clonotype was counted ten times or more. This chain links TRBV7-9 with TRBJ2-1; 7 nucleotides match TRBD2. The V segment lost 3 bases and the J segment 3 bases; nucleotides outside the gene matches: 5. The CDR3 totals 15 residues. Germline V CDR1 and CDR2: SEHNR, FQNEAQ (reference sequence). The CDR3 is CASSLGGGGYNEQFF. The CDR3 nucleotides are TGTGCCAGCAGCTTGGGCGGGGGAGGCTACAATGAGCAGTTCTTC. The complete variable domain, with remaining parts taken from reference TRBV7-9 and TRBJ2-1, reads DTGVSQNPRHKITKRGQNVTFRCDPISEHNRLYWYRQTLGQGPEFLTYFQNEAQLEKSRLLSDRFSAERPKGSFSTLEIQRTEQGDSAMYLCASSLGGGGYNEQFFGPGTRLTVL.

This clonotype was seen ten or more times. The chain carries TRBV5-1 and TRBJ2-1; 7 bases line up with TRBD2. Germline V gene sequence: CDR1 SGHRS, CDR2 YFSETQ. The CDR3 consists of 12 residues. V was clipped by 9 bases and J by 7 bases; unmatched bases: 7. The CDR3 nucleotides read TGCGCCACCTCCCAGCGGGGAAATGAGCAGTTCTTC. Protein sequence: CATSQRGNEQFF.

This clonotype was observed at least ten times. The chain is built from TRBV6-5 and TRBJ2-7, with a weak D call TRBD1 (5 bases). Germline lookup yields CDR1 MNHEY and CDR2 SVGAGI. This CDR3 has 13 residues. The V gene lost 2 bases and the J gene lost 4 bases, with 9 bases spanning the gap. The CDR3 sequence is CASSYAQGYEQYF. The CDR3 nucleotides read TGTGCCAGCAGTTACGCTCAGGGTTACGAGCAGTACTTC.

At least ten counts were recorded for this clonotype. This chain connects TRBV4-3 to TRBJ2-7, with D hard to call. CDR1 is LGHNA and CDR2 is YSLEER in the germline V gene. The CDR3 spans 15 residues. The ends were cut back, 0 bases at V and 4 bases at J, with 13 bases in the middle. CDR3 protein: CASSQDLGHKYEQYF. DNA of the CDR3: TGCGCCAGCAGCCAAGATCTAGGTCACAAGTACGAGCAGTACTTC.

The sample holds many counts of this clonotype. This chain links TRBV20-1 with TRBJ2-1; 7 bases map to TRBD1. The CDR3 extends over 15 amino acids. CDR1 is DFQATT and CDR2 is SNEGSKA in the germline V gene (reference sequence). V lost 0 bases to trimming and J lost 12 bases; unmatched junction nucleotides: 14. This CDR3 reads CSARETGLQGSWQFF. CDR3 sequence (DNA): TGCAGTGCTAGAGAGACAGGGCTTCAGGGTTCTTGGCAGTTCTTC.

This clonotype was counted ten times or more. The chain has TRBV20-1 and TRBJ2-5; TRBD2 is a possible D gene (6 bases). The CDR3 totals 12 residues. With 3 bases removed from V and 4 bases from J, the gap between germline ends came to 9 bases. CDR1 DFQATT and CDR2 SNEGSKA come from the germline V gene (reference sequence). The CDR3 reads CSASLGRETQYF. The CDR3 bases are TGCAGTGCTAGTCTCGGGAGAGAGACCCAGTACTTC.

This clonotype was seen at least ten times. The rearrangement uses TRBV7-2 and TRBJ2-7, with a tentative D call TRBD1 (6 bases). The germline V gene encodes CDR1 SGHTA and CDR2 FQGNSA. Trimming took 6 bases from V and 2 from J, leaving 8 bases between them. CDR3 length equals 12 residues. This CDR3 is CASRDSPYEQYF. The CDR3 nucleotides read TGTGCCAGCAGGGACAGCCCCTACGAGCAGTACTTC.

Comments on this clonotype: A much larger clone differs by one base, so this may be a read error. The genes are TRBV5-6 and TRBJ2-5; maybe TRBD2 (5 bases). This CDR3 has 14 residues. Per the germline V gene, CDR1 is SGHDT and CDR2 is YYEEEE. V was trimmed by 6 bases and J by 5 bases, leaving 17 bases between them. The chain's CDR3 is CASKTGIASETQYF. The CDR3 bases are TGTGCCAGCAAAACGGGAATAGCGAGTGAGACCCAGTACTTC. Combining the CDR3 with reference TRBV5-6 and TRBJ2-5 gives the whole variable domain DAGVTQSPTHLIKTRGQQVTLRCSPKSGHDTVSWYQQALGQGPQFIFQYYEEEERQRGNFPDRFSGHQFPNYSSELNVNALLLGDSALYLCASKTGIASETQYFGPGTRLLVL.

This clonotype occurred many times. The chain carries TRBV7-9 and TRBJ2-1; D ambiguous. Trimming stripped 1 base from V and 6 bases from J, with 10 bases between. CDR3 length equals 14 residues. Germline V gene lookup returns CDR1 SEHNR and CDR2 FQNEAQ (reference sequence). As DNA, the CDR3 is TGTGCCAGCAGCTTAGGAGGCAGGAGCAATGAGCAGTTCTTC. Its translation is CASSLGGRSNEQFF.

This clonotype was seen at least ten times. The rearrangement joins TRBV20-1 to TRBJ2-7, with D hard to call. The V gene's germline CDR1 is DFQATT and CDR2 SNEGSKA (reference sequence). Trimming removed 5 bases from V and 2 bases from J, with 16 bases in between. The CDR3 is 14 amino acids. As DNA, the CDR3 is TGCAGTGCTGGCCTGCGGCTACAAACCTACGAGCAGTACTTC. This translates into CSAGLRLQTYEQYF.

This clonotype was recorded many times. The CDR3 reads CASSLWGNNEQFF. The CDR3 DNA reads as TGTGCCAGCAGTCTCTGGGGTAACAATGAGCAGTTCTTC. The chain recombines TRBV12-3 or TRBV12-4 with TRBJ2-1; D is undetermined. V shed 5 bases and J shed 5 bases, with 10 bases lying between them. The CDR3 spans 13 residues.